Below are 31 T cell receptor beta chains sequenced from a single sample in a study of regulatory T cells in long-lasting Graves disease. iRepertoire HTBI primers and Arm-PCR of CDR3 regions built TCR beta libraries. TCRdb analysed the multiplex PCR reads with MiXCR anew, one entry per CDR3 protein. The sample includes about 470,000 distinct CDR3 sequences, approximately 21% of them seen just once. Noted time point: persistent/refractory GD, antithyroid drugs over 5 years with positive TRAb. RNA from PBMCs was the source of the TCR library. Specimen: peripheral blood mononuclear cells (PBMCs), collected when the disease was refractory, from a patient treated with antithyroid drugs. All receptors derive from a female donor with Graves disease.

This clonotype has only a few counts. The V and J genes are TRBV5-5 and TRBJ1-2; a weak D match, TRBD1 (5 bases). The V gene lost 4 bases and the J gene lost 2 bases, with 15 bases spanning the gap. The length of the CDR3 is 15 residues. Germline V lookup: CDR1 SGHKS, CDR2 YYEKEE (reference sequence). CDR3 region: CASSGMTDPNYGYTF. CDR3 nucleotide sequence: TGTGCCAGCAGCGGCATGACAGACCCAAACTATGGCTACACCTTC.

The sample holds a few counts of this clonotype. The chain carries TRBV28 and TRBJ1-3; no clear D gene. V lost 6 bases to trimming and J lost 3 bases, with 12 bases between them. The CDR3 is made up of 14 amino acids. CDR1 and CDR2 from the germline V gene are MDHEN and SYDVKM. CDR3 in amino acids: CASRTPDGGNTIYF. CDR3 DNA: TGTGCCAGCAGAACTCCGGACGGTGGAAACACCATATATTTT.

This clonotype was counted at least ten times. The gene calls are TRBV6-2 or TRBV6-3 and TRBJ2-5, with 9 bases identical to TRBD1. CDR3 length: 15 amino acids. The V and J ends lost 5 bases and 4 bases, in that order; junction bases with no gene match: 8. The germline gives CDR1 MNHEY, CDR2 SVGEGT. The CDR3 region is CASSKGQGASETQYF. CDR3 in DNA: TGTGCCAGCAGTAAGGGACAGGGAGCGTCAGAGACCCAGTACTTC.

This clonotype was recorded many times. This sequence joins TRBV20-1 and TRBJ1-1, with a possible D match to TRBD1 (5 bases). CDR1 DFQATT and CDR2 SNEGSKA come from the germline V gene (reference sequence). Trimming stripped 5 bases from V and 3 bases from J, with 13 bases between. This CDR3 contains 13 residues. The CDR3 protein is CSAAPGGDTEAFF. CDR3 nucleotide sequence: TGCAGTGCTGCCCCCGGGGGGGACACTGAAGCTTTCTTT.

The sample holds a few counts of this clonotype. This chain uses TRBV7-6 with TRBJ2-7; 7 positions agree with TRBD2. This CDR3 is built from 15 residues. Germline CDR1 and CDR2: SGHVS and FNYEAQ. J gave up 0 bases and V 1 base, and 3 bases lay outside the gene matches. The CDR3 spells CASSLVRESSYEQYF. DNA of the CDR3: TGTGCCAGCAGCTTAGTGCGGGAGAGCTCCTACGAGCAGTACTTC.

This clonotype was seen more than once but under ten times. The chain joins TRBV18 to TRBJ1-1, with a weak D call TRBD1 (5 bases). The length of the CDR3 is 16 residues. The V and J ends lost 1 base and 4 bases respectively, with 16 bases between them. Per the germline V gene, CDR1 is KGHSH and CDR2 is LQKENI. The CDR3 DNA sequence: TGTGCCAGCTCACCACTGGGGGGAGGGGTTGGCACTGAAGCTTTCTTT. As protein: CASSPLGGGVGTEAFF.

This clonotype occurred many times. V and J are TRBV28 and TRBJ1-1, with D uncertain. V lost 8 bases and J lost 0, with 10 bases in between. The CDR3 has 13 residues. CDR1 MDHEN and CDR2 SYDVKM come from the germline V gene. As DNA, the CDR3 is TGTGCCAGCCGTTATAGGTTGAACACTGAAGCTTTCTTT. Protein: CASRYRLNTEAFF. The full variable domain, its missing parts supplied by reference TRBV28 and TRBJ1-1, is DVKVTQSSRYLVKRTGEKVFLECVQDMDHENMFWYRQDPGLGLRLIYFSYDVKMKEKGDIPEGYSVSREKKERFSLILESASTNQTSMYLCASRYRLNTEAFFGQGTRLTVV.

The chain employs TRBV4-1 and TRBJ2-5, with D maybe TRBD2 (5 bases). V lost 0 bases, J lost 2 bases, and 10 bases lay in between. Germline V gives CDR1 MGHRA, CDR2 YSYEKL. This CDR3 is 15 amino acids long. The CDR3: CASSQESGLQETQYF. The CDR3 bases are TGCGCCAGCAGCCAAGAATCCGGACTGCAAGAGACCCAGTACTTC.

This clonotype showed up just a few times. The genes are TRBV7-2 and TRBJ2-7; 9 nucleotides agree with TRBD1. Germline CDR1 and CDR2: SGHTA and FQGNSA. The trim removed 6 bases at V and 4 bases at J, leaving 7 bases unmatched. This CDR3 spans 14 amino acids. The CDR3 sequence is CASRSRQGVYEQYF. Written as DNA, the CDR3 is TGTGCCAGCAGATCCCGACAGGGGGTTTACGAGCAGTACTTC.

The chain uses TRBV27 and TRBJ1-2; 8 positions agree with TRBD1. The germline CDR1 and CDR2 sequences are MNHEY and SMNVEV (reference sequence). CDR3 length: 18 residues. V dropped 2 bases and J dropped 0; count of bases not matched to a gene: 11. Here the CDR3 reads CASSLDGTGPLANYGYTF. The CDR3 DNA follows: TGTGCCAGCAGTTTAGACGGGACAGGACCCCTAGCTAACTATGGCTACACCTTC.

This clonotype was detected only once. V usage is TRBV7-2 and J usage is TRBJ1-2; D may be TRBD1 (6 bases). The V end lost 4 bases, the J end lost 4 bases, and 22 bases lay between the germline ends. The CDR3 consists of 17 residues. Per the germline V gene, CDR1 is SGHTA and CDR2 is FQGNSA. DNA of the CDR3: TGTGCCAGCAGCTCCCCGGCTATCGGGGGCGCGTCCTATGGCTACACCTTC. This gives the protein CASSSPAIGGASYGYTF.

This clonotype was recorded at least ten times. The CDR3 sequence: CASSLDGYTEAFF. The CDR3 region has the DNA TGTGCCAGCAGTCTAGACGGCTACACTGAAGCTTTCTTT. The chain combines TRBV2 with TRBJ1-1; D ambiguous. Germline V gene data show CDR1 as SNHLY and CDR2 as FYNNEI. The CDR3 is 13 residues long. Between the trimmed V and J ends, which lost 5 bases and 3 bases, there was a span of 10 bases.

The rearrangement uses TRBV28 and TRBJ2-3, with 7 bases identical to TRBD1. Per the germline V gene, CDR1 is MDHEN and CDR2 is SYDVKM. The CDR3 has 15 residues. Trimming cost V 2 bases and J 3 bases; bases outside gene matches: 5. CDR3 region: CASSLRGRATDTQYF. As DNA, the CDR3 is TGTGCCAGCAGTTTAAGGGGGCGGGCAACAGATACGCAGTATTTT.

The CDR3 bases are TGTGCCAGCAGCCTAACTAGCGCCACAGATACGCAGTATTTT. Its translation: CASSLTSATDTQYF. The rearrangement uses TRBV7-9 and TRBJ2-3, with 7 bases aligning to TRBD2. There are 14 residues in the CDR3. CDR1 and CDR2 (germline): SEHNR, FQNEAQ (reference sequence). V lost 5 bases to trimming and J lost 2 bases; unmatched junction nucleotides: 4.

On this clonotype itself: A junction boundary mismatches the germline segment, possibly from a read error. The chain combines TRBV28 with TRBJ1-5; TRBD1 is a possible D gene (5 bases). Germline V CDR1 and CDR2: MDHEN, SYDVKM. The CDR3 totals 14 residues. CDR3 residues: CASSGTPHNQSQHF. CDR3 nucleotides: TGTGCCAGCAGTGGGACCCCTCACAATCAGTCCCAGCATTTT.

This clonotype was recorded at least ten times. V gene TRBV19 combines with J gene TRBJ1-1; 9 bases fit TRBD1. The CDR3 contains 14 residues. In germline, CDR1 is LNHDA, CDR2 SQIVND (reference sequence). The junction had 3 bases not matched to a gene; V was cut back by 6 bases and J by 1 base. The CDR3 DNA reads as TGTGCCAGTAGCACACAGGGGGCGAACACTGAAGCTTTCTTT. The encoded protein is CASSTQGANTEAFF.

This clonotype has just a few counts. The chain joins TRBV18 to TRBJ2-5; D tentatively reads TRBD1 or TRBD2 (6 bases each). Germline assignment: CDR1 KGHSH and CDR2 LQKENI. Between the trimmed V and J ends, which lost 3 bases and 5 bases, there was a span of 10 bases. This CDR3 is built from 13 residues. The CDR3 DNA sequence: TGTGCCAGCTCACCCCAGGGGACTGAGACCCAGTACTTC. This sequence encodes CASSPQGTETQYF.

This clonotype has a count of ten or more. The chain recombines TRBV12-3 or TRBV12-4 with TRBJ2-7; D gene unclear. The CDR3 covers 11 residues. Trimming removed 5 bases at V and 0 bases at J, with 2 bases between. The chain's CDR3 is CASSNSYEQYF. The DNA of the CDR3 is TGTGCCAGCAGTAACTCCTACGAGCAGTACTTC.

This clonotype was observed at least ten times. The V and J genes are TRBV14 and TRBJ2-7, with no clear D. Germline V lookup: CDR1 SGHDN, CDR2 FVKESK. The length of the CDR3 is 12 residues. Between the trimmed V and J ends, which lost 5 bases and 2 bases, there was a span of 7 bases. CDR3 nucleotides: TGTGCCAGCAGCTCTACTCCCTACGAGCAGTACTTC. It specifies CASSSTPYEQYF. Complete variable domain (other parts from reference TRBV14 and TRBJ2-7): EAGVTQFPSHSVIEKGQTVTLRCDPISGHDNLYWYRRVMGKEIKFLLHFVKESKQDESGMPNNRFLAERTGGTYSTLKVQPAELEDSGVYFCASSSTPYEQYFGPGTRLTVT.

The chain uses TRBV7-9 and TRBJ1-1; D is undetermined. The CDR3 extends over 13 amino acids. Per the germline V gene, CDR1 is SEHNR and CDR2 is FQNEAQ (reference sequence). The V end was cut by 7 bases, the J end by 0 bases, with 9 bases between. The CDR3 loop reads CASNNWLNTEAFF. The CDR3 DNA reads TGTGCCAGCAACAATTGGCTGAACACTGAAGCTTTCTTT.

The rearrangement joins TRBV30 to TRBJ2-5; 8 bases map to TRBD2. The V segment lost 0 bases and the J segment 3 bases; nucleotides outside the gene matches: 9. There are 16 residues in the CDR3. Germline V gene lookup returns CDR1 GTSNPN and CDR2 SVGIG (reference sequence). Here the CDR3 DNA reads TGTGCCTGGAGTGTAACCGGGAGGGCCTGGGAAGAGACCCAGTACTTC. Translated, it gives CAWSVTGRAWEETQYF.

This clonotype was seen ten or more times. The CDR3 nucleotides read TGCAGCGTTGGGGTGTCAGGGAGGCTCGAGACCCAGTACTTC. It yields the protein CSVGVSGRLETQYF. The J gene is TRBJ2-5, the V gene TRBV29-1; D might be TRBD2 (6 bases). The CDR3 contains 14 residues. V dropped 4 bases and J dropped 5 bases, with 17 bases sitting between them. Germline V gene data show CDR1 as SQVTM and CDR2 as ANQGSEA.

This clonotype was found many times. The chain joins TRBV15 to TRBJ2-7, with 11 nucleotides matching TRBD1. Germline-derived CDR1 and CDR2 are LNHNV and YYDKDF (reference sequence). The ends lost 2 bases at V and 1 base at J; junction bases unmatched: 4. The CDR3 consists of 16 residues. The CDR3, as DNA: TGTGCCACCAGCAGATCTGGACAGGGGGCATCCTACGAGCAGTACTTC. Amino acids: CATSRSGQGASYEQYF.

This clonotype was seen at least ten times. The J gene is TRBJ2-5, the V gene TRBV6-5; perhaps TRBD2 as D (6 bases). Trimming pared 0 bases from V and 1 base from J, leaving 15 bases between. The germline V gene encodes CDR1 MNHEY and CDR2 SVGAGI. The CDR3 runs 17 residues. The CDR3: CASSYSGRAGLQETQYF. CDR3 DNA sequence: TGTGCCAGCAGTTACTCCGGGCGAGCGGGCCTCCAAGAGACCCAGTACTTC.

This clonotype was seen many times. The gene calls are TRBV12-3 or TRBV12-4 and TRBJ2-5; TRBD2 matches at 8 bases. The CDR3 has 13 amino acids. V shed 5 bases and J 5 bases; nucleotides not matched to a gene: 4. The CDR3 here is CASSPRLAETQYF. For the CDR3, the DNA is TGTGCCAGCAGTCCCCGACTAGCGGAGACCCAGTACTTC.

This clonotype has a count of ten or more. J is TRBJ1-4 and V is TRBV20-1; D is ambiguous. The CDR3 runs to 14 residues. V was pared by 6 bases and J by 5 bases, with 16 bases between. The V gene's germline CDR1 is DFQATT and CDR2 SNEGSKA (reference sequence). CDR3: CSAERPGTNEKLFF. The CDR3 nucleotides are TGCAGTGCCGAGCGACCAGGTACCAATGAAAAACTGTTTTTT.

The chain couples TRBV6-1 to TRBJ1-6; tentatively, D is TRBD1 (6 bases). V lost 5 bases and J 7 bases, leaving 15 bases between the germline ends. Germline CDR1 reads MNHNS; CDR2 reads SASEGT. This CDR3 has 15 residues. CDR3 sequence reads: CASSPPRGGNSPLHF. CDR3 nucleotide sequence: TGTGCCAGCAGTCCCCCGAGGGGGGGGAATTCACCCCTCCACTTT.

In this sample, this clonotype turned up many times. The J gene is TRBJ1-1, the V gene TRBV2; 10 positions agree with TRBD1. The length of the CDR3 is 14 residues. Trimming cost V 5 bases and J 5 bases; bases outside gene matches: 5. Germline CDR1 SNHLY, CDR2 FYNNEI. The CDR3 region is CASSRQGARTEAFF. For the CDR3, the DNA is TGTGCCAGCAGTCGACAGGGGGCAAGAACTGAAGCTTTCTTT.

As regards this clonotype: The junction does not match germline at one end; this may be a read error. CDR3 in DNA: TGTGTCACCAGCGGGGGACAGGCGAACACCGGGGAGCTGTTTTTT. This gives the protein CVTSGGQANTGELFF. The chain recombines TRBV24-1 with TRBJ2-2; D could derive from TRBD1 or TRBD2 (8 bases each). This CDR3 has 15 residues. Germline V gene lookup returns CDR1 KGHDR and CDR2 SFDVKD.

This clonotype occurred many times. The V gene is TRBV30, the J gene TRBJ1-1, with unresolved D. This CDR3 spans 11 amino acids. Germline V gene lookup returns CDR1 GTSNPN and CDR2 SVGIG (reference sequence). With 0 bases removed from V and 7 bases from J, the gap between germline ends came to 6 bases. CDR3 nucleotide sequence: TGTGCCTGGAGTGTATCTGGTGAAGCTTTCTTT. Its protein product is CAWSVSGEAFF. The complete variable domain, with remaining parts taken from reference TRBV30 and TRBJ1-1, reads SQTIHQWPATLVQPVGSPLSLECTVEGTSNPNLYWYRQAAGRGLQLLFYSVGIGQISSEVPQNLSASRPQDRQFILSSKKLLLSDSGFYLCAWSVSGEAFFGQGTRLTVV.

This chain links TRBV30 with TRBJ2-7, with D perhaps TRBD2 (5 bases). Germline V gene lookup returns CDR1 GTSNPN and CDR2 SVGIG (reference sequence). The CDR3 totals 12 residues. V was cut by 2 bases and J by 7 bases, with 12 bases left in between. For the CDR3, the DNA is TGTGCCTGGAGTTGGGGAACGGGGGAGCAGTACTTC. This encodes CAWSWGTGEQYF. Variable domain in full (rest from reference TRBV30 and TRBJ2-7): SQTIHQWPATLVQPVGSPLSLECTVEGTSNPNLYWYRQAAGRGLQLLFYSVGIGQISSEVPQNLSASRPQDRQFILSSKKLLLSDSGFYLCAWSWGTGEQYFGPGTRLTVT.